This T cell receptor (beta chain) was recovered during a study of blood T cell repertoires in COVID-19. CDR3 size: 12 residues. Germline loops: CDR1 MDHEN, CDR2 SYDVKM. V was pared by 2 bases and J by 6 bases, with 8 bases between. In the source study's methods: Estimates of nucleated cell counts were drawn from the amplification of reference gene primers. Only in-frame clones appear in the TCRdb table, and some are missing; sequencing was by immunoSEQ multiplex PCR. The V and J calls and clone size are taken from that table; D and trimming were inferred from the DNA. Of more than 200,000 clones listed, over 80% are singletons. This clone was detected only a few times.

The V call is TRBV28, the J call TRBJ2-7, with D perhaps TRBD1 (5 bases). The sample taken for sequencing was PBMCs or T cells enriched from blood (not recorded which). The sequence was collected from a woman between 18 and 30 years old who had recovered from COVID-19. The CDR3: CASSLQGGEQYF. The CDR3 nucleotides are TGTGCCAGCAGTTTACAGGGTGGCGAGCAGTACTTC.